This T cell receptor beta chain emerged from a study of blood T cells in healthy people across ages. The study's findings and limits: The lack of PBMC sorting stopped any conclusive naive versus antigen-experienced comparison. Versus aged donors, long-lived donors had higher diversity and more naive CD4+ cells.

This clonotype was seen a handful of times. The antigen is unknown. Sample-barcoded 5' priming and a J-beta primer mix drove a second PCR of roughly 6 to 12 cycles. Each cDNA molecule was tagged by a template-switch adaptor with 12 random nucleotides. A minimum of 3 million CDR3-containing paired-end reads was obtained for each sample. MiXCR was run by TCRdb on the 5' RACE reads, yielding one entry per CDR3 protein. The table lists 980,000 or so distinct CDR3 sequences, around 46% of them singletons. This CDR3 is 16 amino acids long. Germline lookup yields CDR1 SQVTM and CDR2 ANQGSEA. The ends were cut back, 1 base at V and 7 bases at J, with 22 bases in the middle.

The sequenced sample consisted of blood. This TCR was sampled from a man younger than 40 in good health. This rearrangement joins TRBV29-1 to TRBJ1-1; D remains unclear. The CDR3: CSVEVPGIVKDGEAFF. The DNA of the CDR3 is TGCAGCGTTGAAGTCCCGGGTATAGTTAAGGATGGTGAAGCTTTCTTT.